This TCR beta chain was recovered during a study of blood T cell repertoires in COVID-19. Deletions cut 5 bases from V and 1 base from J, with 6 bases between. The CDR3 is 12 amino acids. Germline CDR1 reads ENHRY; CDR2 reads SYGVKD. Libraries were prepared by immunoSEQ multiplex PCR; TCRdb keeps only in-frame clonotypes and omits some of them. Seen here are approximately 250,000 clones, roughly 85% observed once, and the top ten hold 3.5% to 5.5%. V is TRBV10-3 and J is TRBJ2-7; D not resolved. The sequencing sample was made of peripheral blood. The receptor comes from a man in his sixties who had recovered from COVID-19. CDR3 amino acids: CAISLGSYEQYF. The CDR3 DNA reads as TGTGCCATCAGTCTAGGATCCTACGAGCAGTACTTC.